The clone carrying this T cell receptor beta chain came up a few times. CDR1 and CDR2 from the germline V gene are SGHVS and FQNEAQ. The ends were cut back, 4 bases at V and 0 bases at J, with 15 bases in the middle. The CDR3 consists of 16 residues. The sample comes from a study of blood T cell repertoires in COVID-19. The wider study: Both acute and convalescent COVID-19 samples were obtained from the United States, Italy and Spain. T cells, B-cell-depleted T cells, or PBMCs supplied cDNA or gDNA.

Here immunoSEQ multiplex PCR was the method, and the copy in TCRdb shows in-frame clones only, minus some. The sample has approximately 250,000 clones, nearly 85% seen once. The receptor comes from a human donor in a cohort sampled during active COVID-19. The chain combines TRBV7-8 with TRBJ1-2, with D possibly matching TRBD1 (6 bases). The sequenced sample was peripheral blood. The CDR3 DNA is TGTGCCAGCAGCTCCGGGGGGCAAAGATCTAACTATGGCTACACCTTC. This encodes CASSSGGQRSNYGYTF.